This T cell receptor (beta chain) was recovered during a study of cytomegalovirus exposure and HLA in healthy donors. For the study at large: A prior study identified 110 million or so unique TCR beta sequences from around 180 million T cells.

The CDR3 totals 15 residues. Germline loops: CDR1 SGHTA, CDR2 FQGNSA. The germline V and J ends were trimmed by 3 bases and 0 bases, with 9 bases remaining between them. The study ran its PCR with 60 Vbeta and 13 Jbeta primers. Method: immunoSEQ multiplex PCR; TCRdb's copy keeps in-frame clones and lacks some. The repertoire holds 100,000 or so clones, roughly 80% seen once, with around 10% in the top ten. General study findings and limits: Versus the 666-donor mean, an Asian-associated ancestry cluster reportedly showed fewer N-insertions in a later analysis. Cytomegalovirus-associated status was assigned to roughly 160 TCR beta chains.

As concerns this clone: Its antigen is currently unknown.

This sequence joins TRBV7-2 and TRBJ1-5; D gene unclear. The source of this sequence is a man between 25 and 39 years old in good health and CMV-seropositive. Specimen: PBMCs. The CDR3 sequence: CASSFGADSNQPQHF. CDR3 DNA: TGTGCCAGCAGCTTTGGAGCGGATAGCAATCAGCCCCAGCATTTT. The full variable domain, rest sourced from reference TRBV7-2 and TRBJ1-5, is GAGVSQSPSNKVTEKGKDVELRCDPISGHTALYWYRQSLGQGLEFLIYFQGNSAPDKSGLPSDRFSAERTGGSVSTLTIQRTQQEDSAVYLCASSFGADSNQPQHFGDGTRLSIL.